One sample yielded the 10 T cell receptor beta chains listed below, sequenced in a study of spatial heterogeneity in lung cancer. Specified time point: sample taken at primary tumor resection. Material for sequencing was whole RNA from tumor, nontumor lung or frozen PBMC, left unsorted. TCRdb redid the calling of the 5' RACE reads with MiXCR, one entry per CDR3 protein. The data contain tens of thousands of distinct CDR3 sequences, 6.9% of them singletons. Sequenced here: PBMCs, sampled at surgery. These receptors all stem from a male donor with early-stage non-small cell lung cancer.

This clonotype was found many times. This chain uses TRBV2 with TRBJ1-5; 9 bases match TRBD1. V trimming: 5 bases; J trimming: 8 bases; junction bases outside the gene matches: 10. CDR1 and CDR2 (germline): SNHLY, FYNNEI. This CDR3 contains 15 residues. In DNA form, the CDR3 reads TGTGCCAGCAGTTCACAGGGGGCTGGGTGGAAGCCCCAGCATTTT. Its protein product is CASSSQGAGWKPQHF.

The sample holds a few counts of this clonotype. This CDR3 is CASSQDRGSYEQYF. The CDR3 DNA reads as TGTGCCAGCTCACAGGACAGGGGTTCCTACGAGCAGTACTTC. V is TRBV18 and J is TRBJ2-7; TRBD1 matches 9 bases. The V segment lost 4 bases and the J segment 1 base; nucleotides outside the gene matches: 2. The CDR3 is 14 residues long. The germline V gene has CDR1 KGHSH and CDR2 LQKENI. Full variable domain (remainder filled in from reference TRBV18 and TRBJ2-7): NAGVMQNPRHLVRRRGQEARLRCSPMKGHSHVYWYRQLPEEGLKFMVYLQKENIIDESGMPKERFSAEFPKEGPSILRIQQVVRGDSAAYFCASSQDRGSYEQYFGPGTRLTVT.

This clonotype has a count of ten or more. The CDR3 is CASSRDEQFF. The CDR3 nucleotides are TGTGCCAGCAGCCGAGATGAGCAGTTCTTC. The genes are TRBV2 and TRBJ2-1; D not certain. Looked up from germline, CDR1 is SNHLY and CDR2 is FYNNEI. V lost 6 bases, J lost 8 bases, and 5 bases lay in between. The CDR3 is made up of 10 amino acids.

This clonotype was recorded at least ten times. CDR3 protein: CASRLGTGSNQPQHF. The CDR3 bases are TGCGCCAGCAGACTCGGGACGGGTAGCAATCAGCCCCAGCATTTT. This chain connects TRBV5-1 to TRBJ1-5, with a tentative D call TRBD1 (5 bases). The CDR3 contains 15 residues. From germline, CDR1 is SGHRS and CDR2 YFSETQ. V lost 5 bases to trimming and J lost 0 bases, with 12 bases between them. Based on the CDR3 plus reference TRBV5-1 and TRBJ1-5, the full variable domain is KAGVTQTPRYLIKTRGQQVTLSCSPISGHRSVSWYQQTPGQGLQFLFEYFSETQRNKGNFPGRFSGRQFSNSRSEMNVSTLELGDSALYLCASRLGTGSNQPQHFGDGTRLSIL.

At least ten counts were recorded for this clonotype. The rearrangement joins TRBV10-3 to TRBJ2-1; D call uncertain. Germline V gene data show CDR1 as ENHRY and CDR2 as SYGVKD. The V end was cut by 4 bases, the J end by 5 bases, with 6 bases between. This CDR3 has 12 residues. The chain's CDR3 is CAISVTDNEQFF. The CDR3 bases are TGTGCCATCAGTGTCACAGACAATGAGCAGTTCTTC.

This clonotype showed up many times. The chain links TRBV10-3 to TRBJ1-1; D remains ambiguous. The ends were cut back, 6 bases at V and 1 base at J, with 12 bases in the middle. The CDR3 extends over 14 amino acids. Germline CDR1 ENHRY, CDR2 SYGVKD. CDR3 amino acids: CAIRAERRNTEAFF. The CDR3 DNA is TGTGCCATCAGGGCAGAAAGGCGGAACACTGAAGCTTTCTTT.

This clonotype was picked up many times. CDR3 sequence reads: CASSLDISYEQYV. CDR3 nucleotides: TGCGCCAGCAGCTTGGACATCTCCTACGAGCAGTACGTC. The chain combines TRBV5-1 with TRBJ2-7, with no clear D. Germline-derived CDR1 and CDR2 are SGHRS and YFSETQ. The CDR3 consists of 13 residues. V lost 0 bases and J 0 bases, leaving 4 bases between the germline ends.

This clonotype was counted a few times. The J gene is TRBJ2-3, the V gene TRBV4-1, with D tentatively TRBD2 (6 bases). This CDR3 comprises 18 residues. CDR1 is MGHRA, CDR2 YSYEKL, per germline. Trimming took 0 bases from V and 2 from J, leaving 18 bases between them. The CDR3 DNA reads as TGCGCCAGCAGCCAAGATCATAGCGCTGGGACTTTCACAGATACGCAGTATTTT. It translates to CASSQDHSAGTFTDTQYF.

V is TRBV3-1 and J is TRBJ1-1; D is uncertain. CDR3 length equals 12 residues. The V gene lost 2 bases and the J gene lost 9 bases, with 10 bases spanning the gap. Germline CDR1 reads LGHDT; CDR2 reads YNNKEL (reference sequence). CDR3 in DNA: TGTGCCAGCAGCCAACTTCTGGGAAAAGCTTTCTTT. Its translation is CASSQLLGKAFF.

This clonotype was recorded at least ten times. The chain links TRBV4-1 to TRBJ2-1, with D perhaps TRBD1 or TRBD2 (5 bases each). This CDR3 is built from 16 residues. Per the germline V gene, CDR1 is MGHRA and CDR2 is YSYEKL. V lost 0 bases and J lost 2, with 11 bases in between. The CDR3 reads CASSQEGAGPYNEQFF. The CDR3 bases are TGCGCCAGCAGCCAAGAAGGGGCGGGTCCCTACAATGAGCAGTTCTTC.